This TCR beta chain is from a study of early T cells in non-severe SARS-CoV-2 infection. Study details: The input, bulk RNA from unsorted whole blood, was sequenced, and chains were unpaired. Study-level findings and limits: Private and CD4 specificities were missed by VDJdb matching, which favored anti-spike CD8 responses.

At least ten counts were recorded for this clonotype. Antigen unknown. The germline CDR1 and CDR2 sequences are MNHEY and SVGAGI. The CDR3 loop spans 14 amino acids. V was clipped by 7 bases and J by 2 bases, with 14 bases between them. Researchers attached unique molecular identifiers to individual cDNA molecules. MiXCR was run by TCRdb on the 5' RACE reads, yielding one entry per CDR3 protein. The data contain about 36,000 distinct CDR3 sequences, 5.3% of them seen just once; the ten biggest clones take up roughly 27%. Sequencing was done on a sample of whole blood. This sequence was found in an adult who was a healthcare worker with PCR-confirmed SARS-CoV-2 infection or an uninfected control (not recorded which). The chain recombines TRBV6-5 with TRBJ2-5; D gene ambiguous. The DNA for the CDR3 is TGTGCCAGCACCGACCTGGCATTACAAGAGACCCAGTACTTC. Its translation: CASTDLALQETQYF.